The 4 T cell receptor beta chains given below trace back to one sample, sequenced in a study of regulatory T cells in long-lasting Graves disease. With iRepertoire HTBI primers and Arm-PCR of CDR3 regions, TCR beta libraries were built. TCRdb reprocessed the multiplex PCR reads with MiXCR, giving one entry per CDR3 protein. The sample records fewer than 550,000 distinct CDR3 sequences, about a sixth being singletons. This sample's time point: newly diagnosed GD, antithyroid drugs for less than 3 months. From RNA extracted from PBMCs, the TCR library was made. This sample also belongs to another study, concerning T cells in Graves' hyperthyroidism and ophthalmopathy.

The material sequenced was peripheral blood mononuclear cells (PBMCs), taken at new diagnosis, from a patient treated with antithyroid drugs. Receptor source: a woman aged 18-35 years with Graves disease.

This clonotype has ten or more counts. The V call is TRBV29-1, the J call TRBJ2-7; 7 bases line up with TRBD1. The CDR3 runs to 14 residues. From germline, CDR1 is SQVTM and CDR2 ANQGSEA. V gave up 6 bases and J gave up 0 bases; unmatched junction bases: 8. As DNA, the CDR3 is TGCAGCGTCCTGGACAGGCGGAGCTCCTACGAGCAGTACTTC. It encodes CSVLDRRSSYEQYF.

V and J are TRBV10-2 and TRBJ1-1, with unresolved D. Germline-derived CDR1 and CDR2 are WSHSY and SAAADI. The V and J ends lost 7 bases and 3 bases respectively, with 12 bases between them. CDR3 size: 13 residues. The CDR3 protein is CASTMGSYTEAFF. The CDR3 region has the DNA TGCGCCAGCACCATGGGGAGTTACACTGAAGCTTTCTTT.

This clonotype was recorded many times. The gene calls are TRBV29-1 and TRBJ2-2, with 7 bases that match TRBD1. The CDR3 has 13 residues. V lost 6 bases and J lost 4; bases outside the gene matches: 5. Germline lookup yields CDR1 SQVTM and CDR2 ANQGSEA. CDR3 residues: CSVLRQGTGELFF. The CDR3 coding sequence is TGCAGCGTCCTGCGACAGGGCACCGGGGAGCTGTTTTTT.

Concerning this clonotype: A much larger clone lies a single base off, so this may be a read error. V gene TRBV12-3 or TRBV12-4 combines with J gene TRBJ2-1; 8 nucleotides agree with TRBD2. The CDR3 length is 15 residues. Here the CDR3 DNA reads TGTTCCAGCAGTATAAGCGGGAGACAGTACAATGAGCAGTTCTTC. Translation gives CSSSISGRQYNEQFF.